A single sample is the source of the 20 T cell receptor beta chains below, sequenced in a study of T-cell reconstitution after alpha-beta-depleted transplantation in children. This sample's TCRbeta library carried unique molecular identifier barcodes. MiXCR, run by TCRdb on the PCR reads, gives a single entry per CDR3 protein. Found here are more than 400,000 distinct CDR3 sequences, about an eighth of them singletons; the top ten hold less than 15%. Here the sequenced sample was PBMCs, mostly from graft donor cells, taken 180 days after TCRalphabeta/CD19-depleted stem cell transplant. Every receptor here comes from a female patient younger than 10 who had a stem cell transplant for aplastic anemia, so the T cells may come from the graft donor.

This clonotype was picked up many times. Here the CDR3 reads CASSSYTGNEQFF. The CDR3, as DNA: TGTGCCAGCAGCTCATATACAGGGAATGAGCAGTTCTTC. The V and J genes are TRBV7-2 and TRBJ2-1; maybe TRBD1 (6 bases). This CDR3 has 13 residues. V gave up 4 bases and J gave up 7 bases, with 11 bases separating them. CDR1 and CDR2 from the germline V gene are SGHTA and FQGNSA.

This clonotype was detected only a few times. The rearrangement uses TRBV19 and TRBJ2-7; 9 bases map to TRBD2. The V and J ends lost 9 bases and 1 base, in that order; junction bases with no gene match: 4. Germline loops: CDR1 LNHDA, CDR2 SQIVND (reference sequence). This CDR3 contains 13 residues. The CDR3 DNA is TGTGCCAGCCACCTAGCGGGGTCCTACGAGCAGTACTTC. This sequence encodes CASHLAGSYEQYF.

This clonotype appeared a few times. This rearrangement joins TRBV29-1 to TRBJ1-4; D not resolved. This CDR3 contains 13 residues. Germline V lookup: CDR1 SQVTM, CDR2 ANQGSEA. V lost 4 bases and J lost 5, with 11 bases in between. The CDR3 loop reads CSVVTGQNEKLFF. The CDR3 coding sequence is TGCAGCGTTGTGACGGGCCAGAATGAAAAACTGTTTTTT.

This clonotype was recorded many times. The genes are TRBV29-1 and TRBJ2-7, with 10 bases that match TRBD2. This CDR3 comprises 15 residues. Trimming took 3 bases from V and 3 from J; bases not matched to a gene: 8. Germline-derived CDR1 and CDR2 are SQVTM and ANQGSEA. The CDR3 region is CSVDGLAGVGYEQYF. The CDR3 nucleotides read TGCAGCGTTGACGGCCTAGCGGGAGTCGGCTACGAGCAGTACTTC.

This clonotype was seen ten or more times. This chain uses TRBV10-3 with TRBJ2-1; D might be TRBD1 (5 bases). From germline, CDR1 is ENHRY and CDR2 SYGVKD. The CDR3 spans 11 residues. The V gene lost 6 bases and the J gene lost 8 bases, with 8 bases spanning the gap. This CDR3 reads CAIRRGYEQFF. CDR3 nucleotides: TGTGCCATCAGAAGGGGTTATGAGCAGTTCTTC.

This chain joins TRBV19 and TRBJ2-7, with 7 nucleotides matching TRBD1. Germline trimming cut 1 base from V and 6 bases from J; bases unmatched to any gene: 3. The CDR3 has 13 amino acids. CDR1 is LNHDA and CDR2 is SQIVND in the germline V gene (reference sequence). This chain's CDR3 is CASSIGAGGEQYV. The CDR3, as DNA: TGTGCCAGTAGTATAGGGGCAGGGGGCGAGCAGTACGTC.

A few counts support this clonotype. The chain links TRBV7-8 to TRBJ1-1, with 7 bases that match TRBD1. The junction had 5 bases not matched to a gene; V was cut back by 6 bases and J by 4 bases. Per the germline V gene, CDR1 is SGHVS and CDR2 is FQNEAQ. CDR3 length: 13 residues. CDR3: CASSIRGSTEAFF. The CDR3 nucleotides are TGTGCCAGCAGTATCAGGGGGAGCACTGAAGCTTTCTTT.

J is TRBJ2-7 and V is TRBV29-1; D is undetermined. The V end lost 1 base, the J end lost 1 base, and 8 bases lay between the germline ends. This CDR3 is built from 13 residues. Per the germline V gene, CDR1 is SQVTM and CDR2 is ANQGSEA. The CDR3, as DNA: TGCAGCGTTGAAGGCCCCAGGTCCTACGAGCAGTACTTC. Translated: CSVEGPRSYEQYF.

To note about this clonotype: One end of the junction does not line up with germline, which may come from a read error. CDR3 in DNA: TGCGCCAGCAGCATAGCCGGGACTAGCGGGAGGTCTGAGCATTTCTTC. This sequence encodes CASSIAGTSGRSEHFF. This chain joins TRBV5-1 and TRBJ2-1, with 15 bases aligning to TRBD2. Germline-derived CDR1 and CDR2 are SGHRS and YFSETQ. The CDR3 contains 16 residues.

There are a few counts of this clonotype. This chain connects TRBV7-9 to TRBJ1-1, with no clear D. The CDR3 has 14 amino acids. Germline V gene lookup returns CDR1 SEHNR and CDR2 FQNEAQ (reference sequence). Trimming pared 8 bases from V and 3 bases from J, leaving 16 bases between. The DNA of the CDR3 is TGTGCCAGCTCTGGTCAGTTTAAAGACACTGAAGCTTTCTTT. Its translation is CASSGQFKDTEAFF.

This clonotype was observed a handful of times. The rearrangement links TRBV10-1 to TRBJ2-2, with TRBD2 identical over 7 bases. V was pared by 6 bases and J by 2 bases, with 3 bases of the junction left unmatched. This CDR3 comprises 14 residues. Germline CDR1 WNHNN, CDR2 SYGVQD (reference sequence). CDR3 loop: CASRRGTNTGELFF. The CDR3, as DNA: TGCGCCAGCAGGCGGGGGACCAACACCGGGGAGCTGTTTTTT.

The chain recombines TRBV4-1 with TRBJ2-1, with 9 positions matching TRBD2. In germline, CDR1 is MGHRA, CDR2 YSYEKL. The CDR3 runs to 16 residues. V lost 0 bases and J lost 8; bases outside the gene matches: 8. CDR3 sequence: CASSQDVAGGFDEQFF. For the CDR3, the DNA is TGCGCCAGCAGCCAAGATGTGGCGGGAGGGTTTGATGAGCAGTTCTTC.

This clonotype was found many times. This sequence joins TRBV4-3 and TRBJ1-2; D gene uncertain. The CDR3 loop spans 15 amino acids. V was trimmed by 1 base and J by 1 base, leaving 10 bases between them. Germline CDR1 is LGHNA and CDR2 is YSLEER. The CDR3 sequence is CASSQGSPINYGYTF. The CDR3 nucleotides are TGCGCCAGCAGCCAAGGGAGTCCTATTAACTATGGCTACACCTTC.

This clonotype has a count of ten or more. V gene TRBV7-8 combines with J gene TRBJ2-5, with D maybe TRBD2 (7 bases). Trimming left V 5 bases short and J 5 bases short, with 18 bases between. The CDR3 loop spans 15 amino acids. CDR1 and CDR2 from the germline V gene are SGHVS and FQNEAQ. The CDR3 DNA follows: TGTGCCAGCAGCACACAGAGGGGGGAGGGGGAGACCCAGTACTTC. Translated: CASSTQRGEGETQYF.

This clonotype occurred a few times. This sequence joins TRBV27 and TRBJ2-3; D gene uncertain. The CDR3 covers 15 residues. V was cut by 8 bases and J by 0 bases, with 15 bases left in between. The germline V gene encodes CDR1 MNHEY and CDR2 SMNVEV (reference sequence). The DNA for the CDR3 is TGTGCCAGCCGAGGTCGAATCCCTAGCACAGATACGCAGTATTTT. As protein: CASRGRIPSTDTQYF.

The chain links TRBV25-1 to TRBJ2-2; D gene uncertain. Germline V gene lookup returns CDR1 MGHDK and CDR2 SYGVNS. Trimming removed 4 bases from V and 7 bases from J, with 4 bases in between. The CDR3 consists of 11 residues. In DNA, the CDR3 is TGTGCCAGCAGTGCAATCGGGGAGCTGTTTTTT. It translates to CASSAIGELFF.

This clonotype was found a few times. The rearrangement joins TRBV15 to TRBJ2-7, with 14 bases lining up with TRBD2. Germline values: CDR1 LNHNV, CDR2 YYDKDF (reference sequence). The CDR3 totals 19 residues. Trimming cost V 6 bases and J 1 base; bases outside gene matches: 14. The CDR3 here is CATSRVGTSGRGRSYEQYF. For the CDR3, the DNA is TGTGCCACCAGTCGCGTAGGGACTAGCGGGAGAGGAAGGTCCTACGAGCAGTACTTC.

The V gene is TRBV7-9, the J gene TRBJ2-7; 8 bases are shared with TRBD2. CDR1 SEHNR and CDR2 FQNEAQ come from the germline V gene (reference sequence). This CDR3 spans 15 amino acids. The V segment lost 2 bases and the J segment 4 bases; nucleotides outside the gene matches: 7. The CDR3 spells CASSLSSGRTYEQYF. The DNA of the CDR3 is TGTGCCAGCAGCTTATCCAGCGGGAGAACTTACGAGCAGTACTTC. Together with reference TRBV7-9 and TRBJ2-7, the CDR3 gives the full variable domain: DTGVSQNPRHKITKRGQNVTFRCDPISEHNRLYWYRQTLGQGPEFLTYFQNEAQLEKSRLLSDRFSAERPKGSFSTLEIQRTEQGDSAMYLCASSLSSGRTYEQYFGPGTRLTVT.

The table lists this clonotype with a few counts. The V and J genes are TRBV20-1 and TRBJ1-4; TRBD1 is a possible D gene (5 bases). The V end was cut by 0 bases, the J end by 8 bases, with 16 bases between. There are 15 residues in the CDR3. Germline-derived CDR1 and CDR2 are DFQATT and SNEGSKA (reference sequence). The CDR3 sequence is CSARDGRDRSEKLFF. In DNA form, the CDR3 reads TGCAGTGCTAGAGATGGCAGGGATCGATCCGAAAAACTGTTTTTT.

The gene calls are TRBV4-3 and TRBJ2-2, with a weak D call TRBD2 (6 bases). CDR1 is LGHNA, CDR2 YSLEER, per germline. Trimming stripped 4 bases from V and 3 bases from J, with 9 bases between. The CDR3 extends over 14 amino acids. CDR3 loop: CASSRWEDTGELFF. The CDR3 DNA is TGCGCCAGCAGCCGCTGGGAGGACACCGGGGAGCTGTTTTTT.